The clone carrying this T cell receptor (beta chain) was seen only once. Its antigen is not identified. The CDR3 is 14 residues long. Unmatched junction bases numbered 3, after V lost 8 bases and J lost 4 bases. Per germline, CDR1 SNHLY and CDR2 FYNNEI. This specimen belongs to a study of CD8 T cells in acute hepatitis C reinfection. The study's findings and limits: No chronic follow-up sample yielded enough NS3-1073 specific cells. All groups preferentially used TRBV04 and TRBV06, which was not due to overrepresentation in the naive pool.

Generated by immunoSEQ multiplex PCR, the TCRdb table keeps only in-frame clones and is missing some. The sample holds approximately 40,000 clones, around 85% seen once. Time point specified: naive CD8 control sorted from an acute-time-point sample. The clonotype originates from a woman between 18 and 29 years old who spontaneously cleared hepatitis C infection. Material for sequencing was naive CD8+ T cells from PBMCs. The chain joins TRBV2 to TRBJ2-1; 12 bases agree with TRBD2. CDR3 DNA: TGTGCCAGCCGGACTAGCGGGATTTACAATGAGCAGTTCTTC. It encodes CASRTSGIYNEQFF. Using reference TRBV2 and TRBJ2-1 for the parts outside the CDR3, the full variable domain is EPEVTQTPSHQVTQMGQEVILRCVPISNHLYFYWYRQILGQKVEFLVSFYNNEISEKSEIFDDQFSVERPDGSNFTLKIRSTKLEDSAMYFCASRTSGIYNEQFFGPGTRLTVL.